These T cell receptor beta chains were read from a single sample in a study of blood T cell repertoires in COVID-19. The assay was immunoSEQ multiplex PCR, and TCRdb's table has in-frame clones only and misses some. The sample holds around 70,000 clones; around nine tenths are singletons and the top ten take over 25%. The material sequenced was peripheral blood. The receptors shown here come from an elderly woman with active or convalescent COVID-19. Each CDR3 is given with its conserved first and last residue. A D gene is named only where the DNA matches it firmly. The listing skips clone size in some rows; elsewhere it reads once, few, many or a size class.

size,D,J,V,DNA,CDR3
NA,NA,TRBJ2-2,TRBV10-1,TGCGCCAGCAGTGGGGGGGGCCCCACCGGGGAGCTGTTTTTT,CASSGGGPTGELFF
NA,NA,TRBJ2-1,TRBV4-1,TGCGCCAGCAGCCCGACTTCAACCTACAATGAGCAGTTCTTC,CASSPTSTYNEQFF
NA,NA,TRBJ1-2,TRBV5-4,TGTGCCAGCAGCCTGGCGGCGGGCTATGGCTACACCTTC,CASSLAAGYGYTF
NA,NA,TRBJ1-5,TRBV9,TGTGCCAGCAGCCCGTCGACGGAGTTACATAGCAATCAGCCCCAGCATTTT,CASSPSTELHSNQPQHF
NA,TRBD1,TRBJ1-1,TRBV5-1,TGCGCCACCGCAGGGGGCGATAGCACTGAAGCTTTCTTT,CATAGGDSTEAFF
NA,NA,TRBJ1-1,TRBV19,TGTGCCAGTAGTATAAATTCCAATCGGGCTTTCTTT,CASSINSNRAFF
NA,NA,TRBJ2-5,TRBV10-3,TGTGCCATCAGTGAGTCTGGGCGGGGAGAGACCCAGTACTTC,CAISESGRGETQYF
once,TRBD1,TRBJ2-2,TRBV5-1,TGCGCCAGCAGCTTGGCCGGGACAGGTAACACCGGGGAGCTGTTTTTT,CASSLAGTGNTGELFF
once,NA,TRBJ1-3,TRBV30,TGTGCCTGGCTTCTGGGCACTGGAAACACCATATATTTT,CAWLLGTGNTIYF
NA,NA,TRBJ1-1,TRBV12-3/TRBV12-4,TGTGCCAGCAGCCTAGAAATCGGCCGCTCGGCTTTCTTT,CASSLEIGRSAFF
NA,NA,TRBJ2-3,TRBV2,TGTGCCAGCAGTACTAGTATGTCAGATACGCAGTATTTT,CASSTSMSDTQYF
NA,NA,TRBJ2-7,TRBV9,TGTGCCAGCAGCGCCCACCAGGGGTGGAACGAGCAGTACTTC,CASSAHQGWNEQYF
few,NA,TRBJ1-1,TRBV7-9,TGTGCCAGCAGCCTACGGGAGGGGGGCGAAGCTTTCTTT,CASSLREGGEAFF
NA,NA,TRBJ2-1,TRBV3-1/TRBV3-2,TGTGCCAGCAGCCAATCCCTTGGGGGGTTCGATGAGCAGTTCTTC,CASSQSLGGFDEQFF
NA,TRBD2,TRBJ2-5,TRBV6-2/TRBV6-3,TGTGCCAGCAGTCCCCTCGTAGCGGGGGATACCTTCCAAGAGACCCAGTACTTC,CASSPLVAGDTFQETQYF
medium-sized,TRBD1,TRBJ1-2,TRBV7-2,TGTGCCAGCAGCTTAATGGGACAGGGTGCCTATGGCTACACCTTC,CASSLMGQGAYGYTF
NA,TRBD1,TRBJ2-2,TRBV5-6,TGTGCCAGCACCCAATGGGGGACAGAAAGGAGCGGGGAGCTGTTTTTT,CASTQWGTERSGELFF
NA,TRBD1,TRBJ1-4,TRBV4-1,TGCGCCAGCAGCCAAGATGGGACAGGAAATGAAAAACTGTTTTTT,CASSQDGTGNEKLFF
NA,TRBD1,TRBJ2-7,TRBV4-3,TGCGCCAGCAGCCAACCGGGACAGGACCTCTACGCGCAGTACTTC,CASSQPGQDLYAQYF
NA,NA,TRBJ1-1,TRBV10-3,TGTGCCACCCGGGACACCACTGAAGCTTTCTTT,CATRDTTEAFF
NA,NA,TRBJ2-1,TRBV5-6,TGTGCCAGCAGCTTGGCGGCAGGGATTATCTCCTACAATGAGCAGTTCTTC,CASSLAAGIISYNEQFF
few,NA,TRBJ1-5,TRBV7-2,TGTGCCTGCTGCTCCGAGGCGGGGGGGCAGGGGCGCAATCAGCCCCAGCATTTT,CACCSEAGGQGRNQPQHF
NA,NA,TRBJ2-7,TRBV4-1,TGCGCCAGCAGTCCCAAGGTGGGCAGCGGGCATAGCTCCTACGAGCAGTACTTC,CASSPKVGSGHSSYEQYF
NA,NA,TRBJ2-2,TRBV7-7,TGTGCCAGCAGCTCCCGGAGGACCGGGCACACCGGGGAGCTGTTTTTT,CASSSRRTGHTGELFF
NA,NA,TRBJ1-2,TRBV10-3,TGTGCCATCAGTGAGTCGACTATTGGCTACACCTTC,CAISESTIGYTF
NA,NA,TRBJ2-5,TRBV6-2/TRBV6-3,TGTGCCAGCAGTCGGTCAGGGTCAGAGACCCAGTACTTC,CASSRSGSETQYF
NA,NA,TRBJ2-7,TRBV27,TGTGCCAGCAGTTTATATGGCAGGTCCTACGAGCAGTACTTC,CASSLYGRSYEQYF
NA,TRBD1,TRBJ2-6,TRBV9,TGTGCCAGCAGCGCGGGACAGAGCGTCTCTGGGGCCAACGTCCTGACTTTC,CASSAGQSVSGANVLTF
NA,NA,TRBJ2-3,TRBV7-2,TGTGCCAGCAGCCTGGGGGGGGCTGCTAGTACAGATACGCAGTATTTT,CASSLGGAASTDTQYF
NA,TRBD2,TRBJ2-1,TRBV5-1,TGCGCCAGCAGCTTACTAGCGGTGAAATACAATGAGCAGTTCTTC,CASSLLAVKYNEQFF
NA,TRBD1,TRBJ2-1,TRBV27,TGTGCCAGCACCTTCGACAGGGGGGGTTACAATGAGCAGTTCTTC,CASTFDRGGYNEQFF
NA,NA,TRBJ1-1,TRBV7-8,TGTGCCAGCAGCTCACGGAGGGGAACTGAAGCTTTCTTT,CASSSRRGTEAFF
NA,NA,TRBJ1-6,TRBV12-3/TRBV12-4,TGTGCCAGCTCCCTAGGTGATGATTCACCCCTCCACTTT,CASSLGDDSPLHF
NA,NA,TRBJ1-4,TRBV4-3,TGCGCCAGCAGCCCTTCTGGCTTCTTTAATGAAAAACTGTTTTTT,CASSPSGFFNEKLFF
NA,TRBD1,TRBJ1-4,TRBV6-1,TGTGCCAGCAGTGAAGGCGCCGGACAGGGAGTTGAAAAACTGTTTTTT,CASSEGAGQGVEKLFF
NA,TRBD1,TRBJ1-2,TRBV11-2,TGTGCCAGCAGCTCCTTACGGGACAGAGGATACTACACCTTC,CASSSLRDRGYYTF
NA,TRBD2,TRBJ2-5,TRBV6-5,TGTGCCAGCAGTTACGTAGCGGGGGGAATGGGAGAGACCCAGTACTTC,CASSYVAGGMGETQYF
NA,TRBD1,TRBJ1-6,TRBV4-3,TGCGCCAGCAGCCAAGATTTCGACAGGGGGGATTCACCCCTCCACTTT,CASSQDFDRGDSPLHF
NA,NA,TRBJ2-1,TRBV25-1,TGTGCCAGCAGTGAATACGGGGGATCGAGAAAGCAGTTCTTC,CASSEYGGSRKQFF
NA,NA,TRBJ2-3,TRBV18,TGTGCCAGCTCCCCCACCGGGGGGCAATACACAGATACGCAGTATTTT,CASSPTGGQYTDTQYF
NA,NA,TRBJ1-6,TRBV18,TGTGCCAGCTCACCGGTTTTCACAGGGAATAATTCACCCCTCCACTTT,CASSPVFTGNNSPLHF
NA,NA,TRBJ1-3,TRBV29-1,TGCAGCGTTGAAACAGGAAACACCATATATTTT,CSVETGNTIYF
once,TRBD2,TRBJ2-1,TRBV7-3,TGTGCCAGCAGCTTAATCTTAGCGGGGTACAATGAGCAGTTCTTC,CASSLILAGYNEQFF
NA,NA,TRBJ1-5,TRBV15,TGTGCCACCAGCAGGGATCACCGGGGTCAGCCCCAGCATTTT,CATSRDHRGQPQHF
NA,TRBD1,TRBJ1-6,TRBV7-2,TGTGCCAGCAGCCTTCGTCCGGGACAGCCCAATTCACCCCTCCACTTT,CASSLRPGQPNSPLHF
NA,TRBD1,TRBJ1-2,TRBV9,TGTGCCAGCAGCGTGACAGGGATTGGCTATGGCTACACCTTC,CASSVTGIGYGYTF
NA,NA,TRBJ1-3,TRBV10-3,TGTGCCATCAGTGAGTCGGTTCCCAGCTCTGGAAACACCATATATTTT,CAISESVPSSGNTIYF
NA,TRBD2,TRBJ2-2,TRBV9,TGTGCCAGCAGCGGACTAGCGGAGAATTCGAACACCGGGGAGCTGTTTTTT,CASSGLAENSNTGELFF
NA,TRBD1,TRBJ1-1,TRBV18,TGTGCCAGCTCACCACTATCACCGGGACAGGGGGCCGTGAACACTGAAGCTTTCTTT,CASSPLSPGQGAVNTEAFF
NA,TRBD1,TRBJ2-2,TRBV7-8,TGTGCCAGCAGCGGCAAGACAGGGTGGACCGGGGAGCTGTTTTTT,CASSGKTGWTGELFF
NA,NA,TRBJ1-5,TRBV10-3,TGTGCCACGAGGACTGGATTGGAAAGCAATCAGCCCCAGCATTTT,CATRTGLESNQPQHF
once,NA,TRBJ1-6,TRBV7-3,TGTGCCAGCGCGCAGGATAGCTCCTATAATTCACCCCTCCACTTT,CASAQDSSYNSPLHF
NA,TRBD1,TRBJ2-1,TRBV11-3,TGTGCCAGCAGCTCTTCACAGGGGGGAAGCTCCTACAATGAGCAGTTCTTC,CASSSSQGGSSYNEQFF
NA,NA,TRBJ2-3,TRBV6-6,TGTGCCAGCAGTTACTCGAGCGGAAGGAATACCCCAGATCGTTATTTT,CASSYSSGRNTPDRYF
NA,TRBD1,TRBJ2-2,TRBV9,TGTGCCAGCAGCTTAAGGACAGGGAAAGAGACCGGGGAGCTGTTTTTT,CASSLRTGKETGELFF
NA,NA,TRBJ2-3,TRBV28,TGTGCCAGCAGTCCGGGTTGGAAATACACAGATACGCAGTATTTT,CASSPGWKYTDTQYF
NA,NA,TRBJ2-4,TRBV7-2,TGTGCCAGCAGCTTAAGGGGGGGTCGCATTCAGTACTTC,CASSLRGGRIQYF